This T cell receptor (beta chain) was sequenced in a study of T-cell memory formation after mild COVID-19. TCRdb used MiXCR to reprocess the 5' RACE reads, holding one entry per CDR3 protein. Of hundreds of thousands of distinct CDR3 sequences in the sample, roughly a quarter are singletons; the top ten hold 7.5% to 10%. This CDR3 is built from 16 residues. Trimming at V came to 5 bases and at J to 4 bases, leaving 7 bases not matched to a gene. Germline lookup yields CDR1 PRHDT and CDR2 FYEKMQ (reference sequence). The clonotype comes from an adult woman who had mild COVID-19 (a few samples of this study predate the infection). Cell type and time point are not known. The sequenced sample consisted of PBMCs or a T cell subset sorted from them (not recorded which). The V and J genes are TRBV13 and TRBJ2-1; 11 bases match TRBD2. CDR3 bases: TGTGCCAGCAGCCCGCGCGGGACTAGCGGATACAATGAGCAGTTCTTC. Its translation is CASSPRGTSGYNEQFF. The variable domain in full, with the rest retrieved from reference TRBV13 and TRBJ2-1, is AAGVIQSPRHLIKEKRETATLKCYPIPRHDTVYWYQQGPGQDPQFLISFYEKMQSDKGSIPDRFSAQQFSDYHSELNMSSLELGDSALYFCASSPRGTSGYNEQFFGPGTRLTVL.